The clone carrying this T cell receptor beta chain has more than one count but fewer than ten. The source of the sample is a study of blood T cell repertoires in COVID-19. Study-level background: Spain, Italy and the United States supplied samples that represented acute and convalescent COVID-19. Sources were T cells, B-cell-depleted T cells, or PBMCs; the material itself was cDNA or gDNA.

Germline values: CDR1 SGHRS, CDR2 YFSETQ. The CDR3 covers 15 residues. Trimming removed 2 bases from V and 4 bases from J; junction bases left unmatched: 5. Original data processing: By means of reference gene primer amplification, nucleated cell counts were estimated. Profiled with immunoSEQ multiplex PCR; TCRdb holds only in-frame clones, not every one. V and J calls and clone size are given by that table; D and trimming were obtained from the DNA. This sample yields roughly 140,000 clones, of which roughly 80% are seen a single time; roughly 8.6% belongs to the top ten. The TCR sequence derives from a man between 50 and 59 years old with active or convalescent COVID-19. Sequences were obtained from peripheral blood. This chain uses TRBV5-1 with TRBJ2-1; 8 bases line up with TRBD2. CDR3 sequence (DNA): TGCGCCAGCAGCTTTACTAGCGGAGAGTACAATGAGCAGTTCTTC. Encoded protein: CASSFTSGEYNEQFF.